These 10 T cell receptor beta chains were sequenced from one sample in a study of blood T cells in healthy people across ages. Next came a second PCR, run for about 7 to 12 cycles, which used a sample-barcoded 5' primer along with a J-beta primer mix. MiXCR, applied by TCRdb to the 5' RACE reads, yields one record per CDR3 protein. The sample lists hundreds of thousands of distinct CDR3 sequences, about 50% seen once, with approximately 15% in the top ten. Sequencing was done on a sample of blood. Source of these receptors: a woman older than 75 in good health.

V is TRBV6-5 and J is TRBJ2-1, with TRBD1 identical over 10 bases. V gave up 6 bases and J gave up 6 bases; unmatched junction bases: 8. CDR3 size: 15 residues. Germline V gene lookup returns CDR1 MNHEY and CDR2 SVGAGI. CDR3 protein: CASRRDRGALNEQFF. CDR3 bases: TGTGCCAGCAGGCGGGACAGGGGAGCCCTCAATGAGCAGTTCTTC.

As for this clonotype: This may come from a read error, since a much larger clone is one base off. The V and J genes are TRBV5-1 and TRBJ2-1, with TRBD2 identical over 11 bases. Per germline, CDR1 SGHRS and CDR2 YFSETQ. The CDR3 has 15 residues. Losses at the gene ends were 4 bases for V and 6 bases for J; bases not matched to a gene: 6. CDR3 sequence reads: CASSLRLAGSNEQFF. CDR3 sequence (DNA): TGCGCCAGCAGCCTCCGACTAGCGGGGTCCAATGAGCAGTTCTTC.

This clonotype was observed a handful of times. The rearrangement uses TRBV20-1 and TRBJ2-2; 11 positions agree with TRBD1. With 6 bases clipped from V and 0 bases from J, the junction kept 6 bases outside the gene matches. The CDR3 is 16 residues long. Germline V gene lookup returns CDR1 DFQATT and CDR2 SNEGSKA (reference sequence). Here the CDR3 DNA reads TGCAGTGCCGTAGGACAGGGGGCTCCGAACACCGGGGAGCTGTTTTTT. Protein sequence: CSAVGQGAPNTGELFF.

This clonotype was picked up many times. The chain joins TRBV25-1 to TRBJ2-1; 10 nucleotides line up with TRBD2. The V segment lost 1 base and the J segment 0 bases; nucleotides outside the gene matches: 6. Per the germline V gene, CDR1 is MGHDK and CDR2 is SYGVNS. There are 18 residues in the CDR3. CDR3 bases: TGTGCCAGCAGTGAATGGGGTAGCGGGGGGAGCTCCTACAATGAGCAGTTCTTC. Encoded protein: CASSEWGSGGSSYNEQFF.

A remark on this clonotype: A read error may account for a junction end that differs from germline. This chain joins TRBV5-1 and TRBJ2-1; 12 positions agree with TRBD2. Germline CDR1 reads SGHRS; CDR2 reads YFSETQ. The CDR3 runs to 15 residues. DNA for the CDR3: TGCGCCAGCAGCCTCGGACTAGCGGGAACGGGTGAGCGGTTCTTC. This sequence encodes CASSLGLAGTGERFF.

V and J are TRBV20-1 and TRBJ2-1; TRBD2 agrees at 12 bases. V dropped 5 bases and J dropped 6; count of bases not matched to a gene: 5. This CDR3 is 14 amino acids long. Germline V CDR1 and CDR2: DFQATT, SNEGSKA (reference sequence). The CDR3 DNA follows: TGCAGTGCTTCTCCGGGACTAGCGGGCAATGAGCAGTTCTTC. This gives the protein CSASPGLAGNEQFF.

This clonotype has a handful of counts. The chain recombines TRBV7-3 with TRBJ2-3, with D perhaps TRBD1 (6 bases). The CDR3 has 15 amino acids. The germline gives CDR1 SGHTA, CDR2 FQGTGA. Trimming left V 1 base short and J 0 bases short, with 8 bases between. The DNA for the CDR3 is TGTGCCAGCAGCTTAAGGGGGACAAGCACAGATACGCAGTATTTT. This encodes CASSLRGTSTDTQYF.

On this clonotype itself: This may arise from a read error, as a much more abundant clone is one base away. CDR3 sequence reads: CASSVETRYNEQYF. The CDR3, as DNA: TGCGCCAGCAGCGTCGAGACCCGCTACAATGAGCAGTACTTC. V usage is TRBV5-1 and J usage is TRBJ2-5; no clear D. Germline V CDR1 and CDR2: SGHRS, YFSETQ. Trimming stripped 4 bases from V and 11 bases from J, with 21 bases between. The CDR3 spans 14 residues.

This clonotype was detected a few times. The J gene is TRBJ1-4, the V gene TRBV28, with D perhaps matching TRBD1 (5 bases). The CDR3 consists of 14 residues. V gave up 7 bases and J gave up 8 bases, with 17 bases separating them. CDR1 is MDHEN, CDR2 SYDVKM, per germline. CDR3 DNA: TGTGCCAGCAATCTCCCCGGGACTGCCGAAAAACTGTTTTTT. Translating gives CASNLPGTAEKLFF.

In its sample, this clonotype was seen many times. A read error may explain this, as a much larger clone is one base away. The chain employs TRBV7-3 and TRBJ2-5; D unclear. Per the germline V gene, CDR1 is SGHTA and CDR2 is FQGTGA. The V gene lost 8 bases and the J gene lost 11 bases, with 18 bases spanning the gap. The length of the CDR3 is 12 residues. In DNA form, the CDR3 reads TGTGCCAGCGGGTCCAAGATCAATGAGCAGTACTTC. Translating it yields CASGSKINEQYF.